Listed here are 30 T cell receptor beta chains from one sample, sequenced in a study of CD8 T cells in ankylosing spondylitis. TCRdb re-derived calls from the 5' RACE reads in MiXCR, one entry per CDR3 protein. Of 240,000 or so distinct CDR3 sequences in the sample, 7.5% to 9% are singletons; the top ten hold approximately 6.2%. Sequenced sample: blood, either unsorted or a sorted T cell fraction (not recorded which). These receptor sequences come from a male donor with ankylosing spondylitis or in good health (not recorded which).

This clonotype has at least ten counts. This chain uses TRBV7-9 with TRBJ1-1, with D unresolved. Germline CDR1 reads SEHNR; CDR2 reads FQNEAQ (reference sequence). Trimming took off 5 bases at V and 2 bases at J, with 12 bases between the two ends. This CDR3 contains 14 residues. This CDR3 is CASSGVSGNTEAFF. For the CDR3, the DNA is TGTGCCAGCAGCGGGGTCTCGGGTAACACTGAAGCTTTCTTT.

This clonotype has a count of ten or more. The J gene is TRBJ1-2, the V gene TRBV7-2, with 10 positions matching TRBD1. After removal of 1 base from V and 6 bases from J, the junction contained 5 bases not matched to a gene. There are 15 residues in the CDR3. Germline assignment: CDR1 SGHTA and CDR2 FQGNSA. The CDR3 DNA reads as TGTGCCAGCAGCTTAGTGGACAGGGGGGGGGATGGCTACACCTTC. It is translated as CASSLVDRGGDGYTF.

In its sample, this clonotype was seen many times. The rearrangement uses TRBV7-2 and TRBJ2-1; TRBD1 matches at 11 bases. This CDR3 contains 15 residues. Germline CDR1 and CDR2: SGHTA and FQGNSA. The J segment lost 8 bases and the V segment lost 5 bases, leaving 8 bases of the junction unmatched. This CDR3 is CASSPWTGGRDEQFF. For the CDR3, the DNA is TGTGCCAGCAGCCCGTGGACAGGGGGCCGGGATGAGCAGTTCTTC.

At least ten counts were recorded for this clonotype. The rearrangement joins TRBV7-3 to TRBJ2-3; the match to TRBD1 covers 7 bases. From germline, CDR1 is SGHTA and CDR2 FQGTGA. Losses at the gene ends were 5 bases for V and 1 base for J; bases not matched to a gene: 6. The CDR3 totals 15 residues. As DNA, the CDR3 is TGTGCCAGCAGCCCATGGACAGGAGGCACAGATACGCAGTATTTT. Amino acid sequence: CASSPWTGGTDTQYF.

This clonotype has ten or more counts. The chain recombines TRBV5-1 with TRBJ1-5; D is uncertain. Germline CDR1 SGHRS, CDR2 YFSETQ. V was trimmed by 0 bases and J by 4 bases, leaving 11 bases between them. The CDR3 length is 15 residues. The CDR3 protein is CASSLDGTQNQPQHF. Written as DNA, the CDR3 is TGCGCCAGCAGCTTGGATGGTACACAAAATCAGCCCCAGCATTTT.

This clonotype was seen a handful of times. V is TRBV3-1 and J is TRBJ2-7; 8 bases are a match to TRBD1. This CDR3 contains 13 residues. Germline CDR1 and CDR2: LGHDT and YNNKEL (reference sequence). V lost 0 bases and J lost 9; bases outside the gene matches: 4. The chain's CDR3 is CASSQDRGQRQYF. CDR3 coding DNA: TGTGCCAGCAGCCAAGACAGGGGGCAAAGGCAGTACTTC.

This clonotype was counted at least ten times. The chain joins TRBV20-1 to TRBJ2-4; D might be TRBD2 (7 bases). The CDR3 spans 15 residues. V lost 4 bases and J 0 bases, leaving 13 bases between the germline ends. Per the germline V gene, CDR1 is DFQATT and CDR2 is SNEGSKA (reference sequence). In DNA form, the CDR3 reads TGCAGTGCTACCCGAGGGGGGGCAGCCAAAAACATTCAGTACTTC. Translating it yields CSATRGGAAKNIQYF.

This clonotype showed up just a few times. J is TRBJ2-3 and V is TRBV14, with D tentatively TRBD1 (6 bases). Between the trimmed V and J ends, which lost 0 bases and 4 bases, there was a span of 11 bases. The CDR3 contains 15 residues. The germline V gene has CDR1 SGHDN and CDR2 FVKESK. CDR3 DNA sequence: TGTGCCAGCAGCCAAGATTGGGGGCCTGCAGATACGCAGTATTTT. Protein product: CASSQDWGPADTQYF.

This clonotype occurred a few times. The V gene is TRBV20-1, the J gene TRBJ2-1; D gene ambiguous. From germline, CDR1 is DFQATT and CDR2 SNEGSKA (reference sequence). This CDR3 has 14 residues. V was pared by 3 bases and J by 0 bases, with 9 bases between. The chain's CDR3 is CSARAVSSYNEQFF. The DNA of the CDR3 is TGCAGTGCTAGGGCCGTGAGCTCCTACAATGAGCAGTTCTTC.

This clonotype was observed at least ten times. V usage is TRBV20-1 and J usage is TRBJ2-2; TRBD1 aligns across 8 bases. Per germline, CDR1 DFQATT and CDR2 SNEGSKA (reference sequence). CDR3 length: 13 residues. The junction had 7 bases not matched to a gene; V was cut back by 7 bases and J by 6 bases. The DNA for the CDR3 is TGCAGTGTTCAGGGGGCGACGGCCGGGGAGCTGTTTTTT. Protein product: CSVQGATAGELFF.

This clonotype was picked up a small number of times. V and J are TRBV6-6 and TRBJ2-7; D is ambiguous. Deletions cut 6 bases from V and 0 bases from J, with 9 bases between. The CDR3 spans 13 residues. Germline V gene lookup returns CDR1 MNHNY and CDR2 SVGAGI (reference sequence). The CDR3 DNA is TGTGCCAGCAGAGAGATGGGCTCCTACGAGCAGTACTTC. Amino acid sequence: CASREMGSYEQYF.

In this sample, this clonotype turned up many times. The chain recombines TRBV5-1 with TRBJ2-1; the D is unclear. The V and J ends lost 0 bases and 6 bases respectively, with 7 bases between them. This CDR3 region has 13 residues. CDR1 is SGHRS, CDR2 YFSETQ, per germline. The CDR3 here is CASSLGSFNEQFF. CDR3 bases: TGCGCCAGCAGCTTGGGGAGTTTCAATGAGCAGTTCTTC.

In this sample, this clonotype turned up many times. The chain is built from TRBV12-3 or TRBV12-4 and TRBJ2-3; D gene ambiguous. With 3 bases removed from V and 4 bases from J, the gap between germline ends came to 5 bases. The length of the CDR3 is 12 residues. The CDR3 sequence: CASSLAPDTQYF. The CDR3 region has the DNA TGTGCCAGCAGTTTGGCCCCAGATACGCAGTATTTT.

This clonotype was seen many times. This sequence joins TRBV20-1 and TRBJ1-1; a possible D gene is TRBD1 (5 bases). V lost 4 bases to trimming and J lost 5 bases, with 11 bases between them. The CDR3 covers 12 residues. The germline gives CDR1 DFQATT, CDR2 SNEGSKA (reference sequence). The CDR3 DNA sequence: TGCAGTGCTAAGGCCGGGGGAACTGAAGCTTTCTTT. Amino acids: CSAKAGGTEAFF.

The rearrangement joins TRBV7-6 to TRBJ2-7; 7 bases fit TRBD1. CDR3 length: 15 amino acids. CDR1 and CDR2 (germline): SGHVS, FNYEAQ. The junction had 9 bases not matched to a gene; V was cut back by 4 bases and J by 3 bases. CDR3 coding DNA: TGTGCCAGCAGCTCACAGGGGTCGGCGGTCTACGAGCAGTACTTC. Translating it yields CASSSQGSAVYEQYF.

The gene calls are TRBV20-1 and TRBJ2-1; 12 bases match TRBD1. Trimming cost V 3 bases and J 7 bases; bases outside gene matches: 10. This CDR3 contains 16 residues. From germline, CDR1 is DFQATT and CDR2 SNEGSKA (reference sequence). The CDR3 sequence is CSASGTGGIGRNEQFF. In DNA, the CDR3 is TGCAGTGCTAGCGGGACAGGGGGCATAGGTAGGAATGAGCAGTTCTTC.

A few counts support this clonotype. Here the CDR3 reads CASSMSRASYNEQFF. CDR3 in DNA: TGTGCCAGTAGTATGTCTCGTGCTTCCTACAATGAGCAGTTCTTC. This rearrangement joins TRBV19 to TRBJ2-1, with D hard to call. CDR3 length: 15 amino acids. Germline CDR1 LNHDA, CDR2 SQIVND (reference sequence). The V gene lost 3 bases and the J gene lost 1 base, with 10 bases spanning the gap.

This clonotype showed up just a few times. The rearrangement links TRBV5-4 to TRBJ2-1, with a possible D match to TRBD1 (5 bases). Trimming shortened V by 0 bases and J by 6 bases, and 16 bases separated the two germline ends. Germline assignment: CDR1 SGHNT and CDR2 YYREEE (reference sequence). The CDR3 runs 16 residues. Here the CDR3 DNA reads TGTGCCAGCAGCTTGGAATGGAAGGGGAATCTCAATGAGCAGTTCTTC. This codes for CASSLEWKGNLNEQFF.

This clonotype was counted once. One end of the junction fails to match germline, which may point to a read error. The chain has TRBV3-1 and TRBJ2-1; 16 positions agree with TRBD2. This CDR3 comprises 18 residues. The germline V gene encodes CDR1 LGHDT and CDR2 YNNKEL (reference sequence). The DNA for the CDR3 is TGTGCCAGCAGACAAGAACCCGGGACTAGCGGGAGGGCGGGTGAGCAGTTCTTC. Its translation is CASRQEPGTSGRAGEQFF.

This clonotype was observed a handful of times. The rearrangement joins TRBV5-6 to TRBJ1-3, with D perhaps matching TRBD1 (5 bases). CDR3 length: 15 amino acids. V was trimmed by 5 bases and J by 3 bases, leaving 15 bases between them. Germline V lookup: CDR1 SGHDT, CDR2 YYEEEE. The CDR3 reads CASSYPRALGNTIYF. CDR3 sequence (DNA): TGTGCCAGCAGTTACCCCAGGGCCCTTGGAAACACCATATATTTT.

There are many counts of this clonotype. The genes are TRBV5-1 and TRBJ1-4; the D gene is possibly TRBD1 (5 bases). CDR3 size: 15 residues. Germline V gene lookup returns CDR1 SGHRS and CDR2 YFSETQ. Trimming removed 5 bases at V and 3 bases at J, with 14 bases between. CDR3 region: CASRLGTGANEKLFF. In DNA form, the CDR3 reads TGCGCCAGCAGGCTTGGGACGGGCGCTAATGAAAAACTGTTTTTT.

This sequence joins TRBV12-3 or TRBV12-4 and TRBJ2-7; perhaps TRBD2 as D (6 bases). The CDR3 totals 14 residues. V shed 5 bases and J shed 6 bases, with 17 bases lying between them. CDR3 sequence: CASSVLRSGSEQYF. Here the CDR3 DNA reads TGTGCCAGCAGTGTTCTACGTAGCGGCAGCGAGCAGTACTTC.

This clonotype occurred many times. The V call is TRBV6-2 or TRBV6-3, the J call TRBJ2-1; TRBD2 is a possible D gene (6 bases). The CDR3 is 15 amino acids. Trimming removed 2 bases at V and 4 bases at J, with 12 bases between. CDR1 and CDR2 from the germline V gene are MNHEY and SVGEGT. Here the CDR3 reads CASSYVSAGYNEQFF. CDR3 DNA: TGTGCCAGCAGTTACGTATCGGCGGGGTACAATGAGCAGTTCTTC.

This clonotype was detected a few times. The gene calls are TRBV7-3 and TRBJ2-1, with unresolved D. V shed 5 bases and J shed 9 bases, with 14 bases lying between them. The CDR3 has 13 residues. Germline lookup yields CDR1 SGHTA and CDR2 FQGTGA. CDR3 bases: TGTGCCAGCAGCCCCGTGCCCCTTTCTGAGCAGTTCTTC. Translation gives CASSPVPLSEQFF.

Ten or more counts support this clonotype. The rearrangement uses TRBV29-1 and TRBJ2-7, with 8 bases lining up with TRBD2. The CDR3 runs to 15 residues. Germline CDR1 reads SQVTM; CDR2 reads ANQGSEA. Losses at the gene ends were 2 bases for V and 2 bases for J; bases not matched to a gene: 8. This chain's CDR3 is CSVEMPSGLTYEQYF. For the CDR3, the DNA is TGCAGCGTTGAAATGCCTAGCGGGCTTACCTACGAGCAGTACTTC.

This clonotype turned up a few times. V and J are TRBV5-1 and TRBJ2-3; D is unresolved. CDR3 length: 14 amino acids. Germline V lookup: CDR1 SGHRS, CDR2 YFSETQ. With 4 bases removed from V and 2 bases from J, the gap between germline ends came to 11 bases. The CDR3 bases are TGCGCCAGCAGCCTCGGGTCCTTCACAGATACGCAGTATTTT. It codes for CASSLGSFTDTQYF.

This clonotype was detected only a few times. The chain has TRBV24-1 and TRBJ2-5, with unresolved D. Germline CDR1 and CDR2: KGHDR and SFDVKD. Trimming took 8 bases from V and 4 from J, leaving 7 bases between them. The CDR3 loop spans 11 amino acids. As DNA, the CDR3 is TGTGCCACCACCCTGGGAGAGACCCAGTACTTC. This encodes CATTLGETQYF.

The table lists this clonotype with many counts. The genes are TRBV9 and TRBJ2-2; D gene uncertain. The V end was cut by 0 bases, the J end by 4 bases, with 13 bases between. CDR1 and CDR2 from the germline V gene are SGDLS and YYNGEE. This CDR3 comprises 16 residues. The CDR3 nucleotides are TGTGCCAGCAGCGTAGCTGCGACTTGGGGCACCGGGGAGCTGTTTTTT. This sequence encodes CASSVAATWGTGELFF.

This chain connects TRBV25-1 to TRBJ2-7; TRBD2 is a possible D gene (5 bases). The germline V and J ends were trimmed by 3 bases and 2 bases, with 14 bases remaining between them. CDR3 length: 15 residues. CDR1 and CDR2 from the germline V gene are MGHDK and SYGVNS. The CDR3 loop reads CASSEGWGVAYEQYF. The CDR3 nucleotides are TGTGCCAGCAGTGAGGGCTGGGGAGTCGCCTACGAGCAGTACTTC.

This clonotype was seen only a few times. This rearrangement joins TRBV4-3 to TRBJ1-1, with no clear D. Germline CDR1 LGHNA, CDR2 YSLEER. Trimming pared 0 bases from V and 6 bases from J, leaving 11 bases between. CDR3 length equals 14 residues. The CDR3 protein is CASSQDWREAEAFF. The CDR3 coding sequence is TGCGCCAGCAGCCAAGACTGGCGGGAGGCTGAAGCTTTCTTT.